The T cell receptor beta chain described here comes from a study of T-cell memory formation after mild COVID-19. Study-wide results and caveats: Researchers report contracting CD4+ clones mostly in CM and EM, with CD8+ clones in EMRA.

TCRdb fed the 5' RACE reads into MiXCR, producing one record per CDR3 protein. The sample holds just under 150,000 distinct CDR3 sequences; roughly 19% are singletons and the top ten take about 2.1%. Germline V gene lookup returns CDR1 SGHTA and CDR2 FQGNSA. After removal of 2 bases from V and 3 bases from J, the junction contained 7 bases not matched to a gene. The CDR3 is 16 residues long. This clonotype was picked up a small number of times. Antigen specificity is unknown. This chain uses TRBV7-2 with TRBJ2-3; TRBD1 matches 8 bases. The sequenced sample was PBMCs or a T cell subset sorted from them (not recorded which). The sequence was collected from an adult woman who had mild COVID-19 (a few samples of this study predate the infection). Cell type and time point are not known. CDR3 in amino acids: CASSLYSGTGTDTQYF. The CDR3 DNA follows: TGTGCCAGCAGCTTATACTCGGGGACAGGAACAGATACGCAGTATTTT. Drawing the rest from reference TRBV7-2 and TRBJ2-3, the complete variable domain is GAGVSQSPSNKVTEKGKDVELRCDPISGHTALYWYRQSLGQGLEFLIYFQGNSAPDKSGLPSDRFSAERTGGSVSTLTIQRTQQEDSAVYLCASSLYSGTGTDTQYFGPGTRLTVL.